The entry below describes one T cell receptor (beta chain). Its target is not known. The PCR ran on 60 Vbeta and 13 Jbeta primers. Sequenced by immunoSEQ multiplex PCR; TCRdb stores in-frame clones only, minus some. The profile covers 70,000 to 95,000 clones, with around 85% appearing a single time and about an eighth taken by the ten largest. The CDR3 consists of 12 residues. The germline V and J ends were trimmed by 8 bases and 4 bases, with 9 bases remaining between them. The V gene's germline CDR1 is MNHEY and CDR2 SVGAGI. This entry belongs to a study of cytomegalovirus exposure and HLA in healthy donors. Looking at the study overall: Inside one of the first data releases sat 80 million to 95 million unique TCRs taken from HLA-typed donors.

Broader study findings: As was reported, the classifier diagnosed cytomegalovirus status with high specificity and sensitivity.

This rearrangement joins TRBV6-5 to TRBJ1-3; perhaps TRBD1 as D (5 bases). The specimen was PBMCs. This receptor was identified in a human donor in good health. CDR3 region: CASQGAGNTIYF. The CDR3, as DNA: TGTGCCAGCCAAGGGGCAGGAAACACCATATATTTT.